The T cell receptor beta chain described here comes from a study of control samples from healthy donors and cancer patients. Germline CDR1 is MNHNY and CDR2 is SVGAGI (reference sequence). The ends were cut back, 5 bases at V and 5 bases at J, with 27 bases in the middle. This CDR3 is built from 19 residues. Profiled with immunoSEQ multiplex PCR; TCRdb holds only in-frame clones, not every one. Of 84,000 or so clones detected, 84% appear once; the ten largest clones hold around 10%. Sequencing was performed on PBMCs. V usage is TRBV6-6 and J usage is TRBJ2-2; no reliable D call. This clonotype was sampled from a man aged 60 to 69 with head and neck cancer. The CDR3, as DNA: TGTGCCAGCAGTCACGCATCCCTCAGCGAGCCTGCCCGTACCGGGGAGCTGTTTTTT. Translating it yields CASSHASLSEPARTGELFF.